The clone carrying this T cell receptor (beta chain) was detected ten times or more. TCRdb processed the 5' RACE reads anew with MiXCR; each CDR3 protein has one entry. The sample records 300,000 to 400,000 distinct CDR3 sequences, approximately 8% being singletons. This CDR3 contains 14 residues. Germline V gives CDR1 SGHDT, CDR2 YYEEEE. Losses at the gene ends were 1 base for V and 4 bases for J; bases not matched to a gene: 3. This sample stems from a study of T cells after yellow fever vaccination. This clonotype was obtained from a man aged 18 to 29 who received the YFV17D yellow fever vaccine. The source material was PBMCs, sampled roughly 45 days after the first yellow fever vaccination. The rearrangement joins TRBV5-6 to TRBJ1-2, with TRBD1 matching 8 bases. The CDR3 region is CASSLRQGAYGYTF. The CDR3 DNA reads TGTGCCAGCAGCTTGCGCCAGGGGGCCTATGGCTACACCTTC.